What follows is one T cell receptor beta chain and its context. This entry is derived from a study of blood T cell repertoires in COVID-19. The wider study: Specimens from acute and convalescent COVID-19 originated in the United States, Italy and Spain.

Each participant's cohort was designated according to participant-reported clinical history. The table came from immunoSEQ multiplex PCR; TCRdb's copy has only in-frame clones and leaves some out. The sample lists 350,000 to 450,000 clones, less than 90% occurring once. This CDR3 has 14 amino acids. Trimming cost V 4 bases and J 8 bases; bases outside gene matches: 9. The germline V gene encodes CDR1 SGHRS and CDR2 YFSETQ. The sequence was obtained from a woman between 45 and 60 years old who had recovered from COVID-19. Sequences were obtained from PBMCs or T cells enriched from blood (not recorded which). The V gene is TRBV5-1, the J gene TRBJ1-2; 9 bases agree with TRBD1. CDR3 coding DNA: TGCGCCAGCAGCCAATCACAGGGGGCAGGGGGCTACACCTTC. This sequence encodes CASSQSQGAGGYTF.